The source of this T cell receptor beta chain is a study of cytomegalovirus exposure and HLA in healthy donors. The CDR3 loop spans 16 amino acids. Per the germline V gene, CDR1 is ENHRY and CDR2 is SYGVKD. Trimming removed 6 bases from V and 2 bases from J; junction bases left unmatched: 8. Vbeta (60) and Jbeta (13) primers were used in the PCR. The protocol was immunoSEQ multiplex PCR, while the TCRdb copy is restricted to in-frame clones and leaves out a portion. This table has roughly 190,000 clones, around 90% appearing once. Study-level points and caveats: A later analysis revealed that TCR association rates differed between HLA loci, peaking at DRB1 and bottoming out at HLA-C.

Turning to this clone: Its cognate antigen is unknown.

The sequence derives from a woman aged 18 to 35 in good health and CMV-seronegative. Specimen: PBMCs. The chain couples TRBV10-3 to TRBJ2-5, with 11 bases that match TRBD1. The DNA for the CDR3 is TGTGCCATCAGCCTCAACCGGGACAGGGGGCAAGAGACCCAGTACTTC. Encoded protein: CAISLNRDRGQETQYF.